Described below is a single T cell receptor beta chain sequence and its context. These data originate in a study of T-cell memory formation after mild COVID-19. After 5'RACE with constant-segment primers, TCR alpha and TCR beta cDNA libraries carrying sample barcodes and UMIs were obtained. TCRdb called the 5' RACE reads again in MiXCR, with one record for every CDR3 protein. The sample includes about 180,000 distinct CDR3 sequences, under 20% seen only once; the top ten take roughly 2.1%. V dropped 6 bases and J dropped 2 bases, with 11 bases sitting between them. The CDR3 sequence is 13 residues long. Germline lookup yields CDR1 LNHDA and CDR2 SQIVND (reference sequence).

Sequencing was done on a sample of PBMCs or a T cell subset sorted from them (not recorded which). The chain couples TRBV19 to TRBJ2-7; maybe TRBD2 (6 bases). The TCR originated in an adult woman who had mild COVID-19 (a few samples of this study predate the infection). Cell type and time point are not known. CDR3 in amino acids: CASRPGVTYEQYF. The CDR3 DNA reads TGTGCCAGTAGGCCGGGGGTTACCTACGAGCAGTACTTC.